This T cell receptor (beta chain) was observed in a study of blood T cell repertoires in COVID-19. Study overall: Material from acute and convalescent COVID-19 was sourced from the United States, Italy and Spain. PBMCs, B-cell-depleted T cells, or T cells were the source of the cDNA or gDNA that made up the material.

The CDR3 spans 14 residues. Germline values: CDR1 LGHDT, CDR2 YNNKEL (reference sequence). Trimming removed 4 bases from V and 2 bases from J; junction bases left unmatched: 0. Authors' data handling: Cell counts per sample came from amplifying reference gene primers. Method: immunoSEQ multiplex PCR; TCRdb's copy keeps in-frame clones and lacks some. D and trimming were read from the DNA, whereas the V and J calls and clone size are those reported in that table. The repertoire holds 95,000 to 120,000 clones, with about 85% as singletons. V is TRBV3-1 (or the pseudogene TRBV3-2) and J is TRBJ2-7; 12 nucleotides line up with TRBD2. The clonotype was recovered from a man aged 35-49 years with acute or convalescent COVID-19. Input material: peripheral blood. CDR3: CASSRTSGAYEQYF. The CDR3 DNA reads TGTGCCAGCAGCCGGACTAGCGGGGCCTACGAGCAGTACTTC.